The entry below describes one T cell receptor (beta chain). Generated by immunoSEQ multiplex PCR, the TCRdb table keeps only in-frame clones and is missing some. This sample carries about 300,000 clones, around 89% of them seen once, and the ten largest clones take roughly 5.9%. This entry belongs to a study of blood T cell repertoires in COVID-19. Study as a whole: T cells, B-cell-depleted T cells, or PBMCs provided the cDNA or gDNA that served as material.

Trimming shortened V by 4 bases and J by 1 base, and 16 bases separated the two germline ends. This CDR3 region has 16 residues. The V gene's germline CDR1 is SGHNT and CDR2 YENEEA. The TCR comes from a woman aged 50 to 60 with COVID-19, enrolled during active disease. The source material was peripheral blood. The chain employs TRBV11-3 and TRBJ1-1; TRBD1 might be the D (6 bases). CDR3 coding DNA: TGTGCCAGCAGCTCCCCTCAGTGGGGACAGAACACTGAAGCTTTCTTT. This translates into CASSSPQWGQNTEAFF.